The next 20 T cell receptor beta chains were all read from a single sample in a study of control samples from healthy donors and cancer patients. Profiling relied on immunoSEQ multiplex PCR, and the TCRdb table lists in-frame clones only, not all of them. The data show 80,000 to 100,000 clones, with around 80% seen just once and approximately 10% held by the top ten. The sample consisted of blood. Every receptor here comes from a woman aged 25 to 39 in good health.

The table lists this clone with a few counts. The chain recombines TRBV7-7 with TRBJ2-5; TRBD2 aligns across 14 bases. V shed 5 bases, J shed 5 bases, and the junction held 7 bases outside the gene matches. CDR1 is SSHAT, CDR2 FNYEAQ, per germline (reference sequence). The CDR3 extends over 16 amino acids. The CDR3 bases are TGTGCCAGCAGCGTTAACGGACTAGCGGGGGGTGAGACCCAGTACTTC. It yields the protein CASSVNGLAGGETQYF.

In DNA, the CDR3 is TGTGCCAGCAGCCCTTGGACAGGGGAGAGTTATGGCTACACCTTC. Translation: CASSPWTGESYGYTF. The genes are TRBV7-2 and TRBJ1-2; TRBD1 aligns across 9 bases. CDR1 and CDR2 from the germline V gene are SGHTA and FQGNSA. Germline trimming cut 5 bases from V and 5 bases from J; bases unmatched to any gene: 9. The CDR3 sequence is 15 residues long. Combining the CDR3 with reference TRBV7-2 and TRBJ1-2 gives the whole variable domain GAGVSQSPSNKVTEKGKDVELRCDPISGHTALYWYRQSLGQGLEFLIYFQGNSAPDKSGLPSDRFSAERTGGSVSTLTIQRTQQEDSAVYLCASSPWTGESYGYTFGSGTRLTVV.

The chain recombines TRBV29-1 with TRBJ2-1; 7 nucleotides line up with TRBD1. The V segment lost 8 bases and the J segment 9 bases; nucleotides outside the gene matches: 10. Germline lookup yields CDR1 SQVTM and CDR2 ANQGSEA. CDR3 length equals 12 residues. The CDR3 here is CSMGQSLGEQFF. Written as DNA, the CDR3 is TGCAGCATGGGACAGAGTTTAGGTGAGCAGTTCTTC.

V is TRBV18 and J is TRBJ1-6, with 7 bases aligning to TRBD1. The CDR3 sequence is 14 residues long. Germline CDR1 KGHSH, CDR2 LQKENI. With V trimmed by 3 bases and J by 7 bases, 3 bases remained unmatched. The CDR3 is CASSPLQGNSPLHF. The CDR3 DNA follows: TGTGCCAGCTCACCGCTACAGGGGAATTCACCCCTCCACTTT. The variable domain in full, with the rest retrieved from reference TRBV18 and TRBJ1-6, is NAGVMQNPRHLVRRRGQEARLRCSPMKGHSHVYWYRQLPEEGLKFMVYLQKENIIDESGMPKERFSAEFPKEGPSILRIQQVVRGDSAAYFCASSPLQGNSPLHFGNGTRLTVT.

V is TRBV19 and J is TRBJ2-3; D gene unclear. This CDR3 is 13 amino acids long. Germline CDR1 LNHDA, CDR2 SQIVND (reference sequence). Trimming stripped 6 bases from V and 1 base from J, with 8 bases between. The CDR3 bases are TGTGCCAGTAGGGGTTTCGGCACAGATACGCAGTATTTT. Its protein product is CASRGFGTDTQYF. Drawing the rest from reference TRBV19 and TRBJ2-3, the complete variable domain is DGGITQSPKYLFRKEGQNVTLSCEQNLNHDAMYWYRQDPGQGLRLIYYSQIVNDFQKGDIAEGYSVSREKKESFPLTVTSAQKNPTAFYLCASRGFGTDTQYFGPGTRLTVL.

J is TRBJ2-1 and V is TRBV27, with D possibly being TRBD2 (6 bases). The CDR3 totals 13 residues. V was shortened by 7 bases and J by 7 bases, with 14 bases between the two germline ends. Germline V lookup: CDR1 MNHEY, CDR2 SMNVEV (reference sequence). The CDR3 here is CASKTSRGNEQFF. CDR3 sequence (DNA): TGTGCCAGCAAAACATCACGGGGGAATGAGCAGTTCTTC.

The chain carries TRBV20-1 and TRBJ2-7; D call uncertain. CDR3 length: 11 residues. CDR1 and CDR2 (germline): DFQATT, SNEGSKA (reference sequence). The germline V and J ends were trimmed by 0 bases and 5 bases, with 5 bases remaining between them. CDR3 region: CSARDWDEQYF. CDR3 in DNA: TGCAGTGCTAGAGATTGGGACGAGCAGTACTTC.

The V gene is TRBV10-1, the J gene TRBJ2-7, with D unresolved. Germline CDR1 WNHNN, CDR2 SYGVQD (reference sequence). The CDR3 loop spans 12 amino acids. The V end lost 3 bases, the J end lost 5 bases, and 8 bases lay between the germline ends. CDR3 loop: CASSEHLNEQYF. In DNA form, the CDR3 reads TGCGCCAGCAGTGAACATTTGAACGAGCAGTACTTC.

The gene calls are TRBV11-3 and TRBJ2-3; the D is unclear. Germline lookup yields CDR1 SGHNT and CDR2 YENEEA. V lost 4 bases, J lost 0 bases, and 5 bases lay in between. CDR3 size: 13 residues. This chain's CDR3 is CASSYGSTDTQYF. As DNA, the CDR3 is TGTGCCAGCAGCTATGGGAGCACAGATACGCAGTATTTT.

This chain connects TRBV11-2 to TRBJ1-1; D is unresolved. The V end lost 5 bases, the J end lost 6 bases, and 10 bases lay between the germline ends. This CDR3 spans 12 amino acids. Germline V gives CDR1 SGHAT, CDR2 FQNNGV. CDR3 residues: CASSPPISEAFF. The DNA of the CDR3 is TGTGCCAGCAGCCCCCCAATCTCTGAAGCTTTCTTT.

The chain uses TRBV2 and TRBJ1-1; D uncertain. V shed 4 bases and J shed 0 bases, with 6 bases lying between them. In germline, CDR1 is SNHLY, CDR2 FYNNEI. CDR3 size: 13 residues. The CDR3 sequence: CASSVFMNTEAFF. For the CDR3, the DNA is TGTGCCAGCAGTGTTTTTATGAACACTGAAGCTTTCTTT.

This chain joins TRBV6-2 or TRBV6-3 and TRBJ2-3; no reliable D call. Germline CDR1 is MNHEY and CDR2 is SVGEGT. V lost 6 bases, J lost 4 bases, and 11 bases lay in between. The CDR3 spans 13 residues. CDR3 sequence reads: CASSLGWADTQYF. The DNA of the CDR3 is TGTGCCAGCAGCCTCGGGTGGGCAGATACGCAGTATTTT.

CDR3 region: CAIRGTSGGKNEQFF. CDR3 bases: TGTGCCATCAGGGGGACTAGCGGGGGGAAGAATGAGCAGTTCTTC. V is TRBV10-3 and J is TRBJ2-1; 15 nucleotides align to TRBD2. This CDR3 is built from 15 residues. CDR1 is ENHRY and CDR2 is SYGVKD in the germline V gene. V was pared by 6 bases and J by 7 bases, with 4 bases of the junction left unmatched.

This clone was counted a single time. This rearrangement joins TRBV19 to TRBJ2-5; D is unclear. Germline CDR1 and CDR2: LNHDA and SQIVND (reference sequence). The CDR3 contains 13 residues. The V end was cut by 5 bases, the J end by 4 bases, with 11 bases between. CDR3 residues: CASSPRGGETQYF. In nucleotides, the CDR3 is TGTGCCAGTAGTCCCCGAGGCGGAGAGACCCAGTACTTC. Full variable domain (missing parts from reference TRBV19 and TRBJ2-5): DGGITQSPKYLFRKEGQNVTLSCEQNLNHDAMYWYRQDPGQGLRLIYYSQIVNDFQKGDIAEGYSVSREKKESFPLTVTSAQKNPTAFYLCASSPRGGETQYFGPGTRLLVL.

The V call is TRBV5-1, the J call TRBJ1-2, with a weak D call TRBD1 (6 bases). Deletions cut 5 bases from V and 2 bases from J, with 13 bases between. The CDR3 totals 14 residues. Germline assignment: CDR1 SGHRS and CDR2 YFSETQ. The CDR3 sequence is CASRGGQRNYGYTF. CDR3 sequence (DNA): TGCGCCAGCAGGGGTGGACAGAGAAACTATGGCTACACCTTC.

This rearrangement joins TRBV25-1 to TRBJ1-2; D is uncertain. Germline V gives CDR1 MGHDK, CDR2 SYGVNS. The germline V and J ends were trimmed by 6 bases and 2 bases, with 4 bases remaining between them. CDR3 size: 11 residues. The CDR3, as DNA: TGTGCCAGCAGCGGGAACTATGGCTACACCTTC. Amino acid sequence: CASSGNYGYTF.

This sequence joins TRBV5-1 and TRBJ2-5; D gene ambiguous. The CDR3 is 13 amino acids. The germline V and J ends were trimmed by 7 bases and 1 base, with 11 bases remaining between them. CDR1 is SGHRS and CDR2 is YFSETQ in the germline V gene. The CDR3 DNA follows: TGCGCCAGCTCTGCTGGGCCCCAAGAGACCCAGTACTTC. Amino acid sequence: CASSAGPQETQYF.

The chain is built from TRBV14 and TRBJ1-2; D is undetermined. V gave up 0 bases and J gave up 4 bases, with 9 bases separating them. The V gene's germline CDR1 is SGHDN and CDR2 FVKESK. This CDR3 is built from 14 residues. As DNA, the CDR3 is TGTGCCAGCAGCCAAGATTTTGGGTCCTATGGCTACACCTTC. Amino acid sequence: CASSQDFGSYGYTF.

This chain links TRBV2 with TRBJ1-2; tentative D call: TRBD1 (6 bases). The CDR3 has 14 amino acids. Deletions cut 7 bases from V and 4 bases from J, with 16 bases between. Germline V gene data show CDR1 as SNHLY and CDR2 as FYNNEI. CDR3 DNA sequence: TGTGCCAGCAATCAGCACGCAGGGGCCTATGGCTACACCTTC. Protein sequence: CASNQHAGAYGYTF.

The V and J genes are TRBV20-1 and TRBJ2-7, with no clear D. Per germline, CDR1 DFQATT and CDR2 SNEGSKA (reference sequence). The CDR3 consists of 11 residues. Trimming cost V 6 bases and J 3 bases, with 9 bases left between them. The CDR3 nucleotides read TGCAGTGCCGTGGGTATCTACGAGCAGTACTTC. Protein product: CSAVGIYEQYF.